This T cell receptor (beta chain) was profiled in a study of T cells in Graves' hyperthyroidism and ophthalmopathy. Study-wide results and limits: Most thyroid clonotypes expanded above 0.001 were also detected in blood. A model of 13 V-J features distinguished ophthalmopathy from stable hyperthyroidism.

This CDR3 has 15 amino acids. Germline CDR1 and CDR2: SNHLY and FYNNEI. V lost 6 bases and J 7 bases, leaving 21 bases between the germline ends. In regard to this clonotype: Its antigen is unidentified.

TCR beta CDR3 regions were amplified from RNA. The HTBI primer set was used in a first-round RT-PCR of the TCR CDR3. Via MiXCR, TCRdb re-called the multiplex PCR reads, giving one row per CDR3 protein. Altogether roughly 640,000 distinct CDR3 sequences are present, roughly a sixth being singletons, with the ten largest covering 2.5% to 4%. Under 3 months was the duration of disease in ophthalmopathy patients, who also had a Clinical Activity Score of at least 3 and a NOSPECS grade of at least 4. Each diagnosis was grounded in clinical symptoms, serum thyroxine and TRAb, thyroid ultrasound, and orbital computed tomography.

The sequence came from a woman between 35 and 50 years old with Graves' ophthalmopathy. V gene TRBV2 combines with J gene TRBJ1-2; tentative D call: TRBD1 (6 bases). The specimen was blood. The CDR3 here is CASSVSVGGTSGYTF. The CDR3, as DNA: TGTGCCAGCAGCGTGAGTGTAGGGGGGACGTCTGGCTACACCTTC.